Below are 4 T cell receptor beta chains sequenced from a single sample in a study of naive and memory T cell subsets listed by TCRdb under 2017. Their recognized antigens are unknown. The library relied on UMI-ligation and nested PCR. Sequencing relied on an Illumina MiSeq. The beta constant-region primer consisted of an equimolar mixture of two oligonucleotides that together covered TRBC1 and TRBC2. The ligated cDNA went through four rounds of PCR with nested alpha and beta constant-region primers together with the SP2 primer. The public reads were reprocessed in TCRdb via fastp at Q25 and MiXCR, keeping in-frame beta chains. Rows are unified per CDR3 protein, each entry keeping the most common DNA and genes. The sample includes under 150,000 distinct CDR3 sequences, with around 21% observed a single time. The top ten constitute approximately 0.58% of the sample. Study-level results and caveats: A few larger clonotypes were present in naive repertoires, particularly the CD8 repertoires, and these clonotypes were possibly memory cells re-expressing CD45RA.

The sample taken for sequencing was naive CD8+ T cells from blood. The cell subset or site tag for this specimen amounts to: naive T cells, CD45RA high CD27+. The receptors here all came from a human donor in good health.

This clonotype was observed at least ten times. The chain couples TRBV20-1 to TRBJ2-7; D gene uncertain. The germline V and J ends were trimmed by 4 bases and 3 bases, with 16 bases remaining between them. Germline lookup yields CDR1 DFQATT and CDR2 SNEGSKA (reference sequence). The CDR3 totals 14 residues. CDR3 loop: CSAKSPGIVYEQYF. DNA for the CDR3: TGCAGTGCTAAGTCCCCTGGGATCGTCTACGAGCAGTACTTC.

This clonotype appeared a few times. The rearrangement links TRBV10-3 to TRBJ1-5; TRBD1 might be the D (5 bases). CDR3 length: 13 residues. Per the germline V gene, CDR1 is ENHRY and CDR2 is SYGVKD. The ends were cut back, 2 bases at V and 7 bases at J, with 9 bases in the middle. Here the CDR3 DNA reads TGTGCCATCAGTGAGCCAGGGAACCAGCCCCAGCATTTT. This translates into CAISEPGNQPQHF.

The chain combines TRBV12-3 or TRBV12-4 with TRBJ1-1; no clear D. The CDR3 is 13 residues long. V lost 7 bases and J 1 base, leaving 10 bases between the germline ends. The CDR3 loop is CASTNPPNTEAFF. In DNA, the CDR3 is TGTGCCAGCACCAACCCACCGAACACTGAAGCTTTCTTT.

V is TRBV20-1 and J is TRBJ2-7; 7 bases match TRBD2. J was trimmed by 0 bases and V by 4 bases; bases with no gene match: 9. The CDR3 is made up of 15 amino acids. Germline V CDR1 and CDR2: DFQATT, SNEGSKA (reference sequence). The CDR3 reads CSAIFSGVDSYEQYF. In DNA form, the CDR3 reads TGCAGTGCTATTTTCAGCGGGGTGGACTCCTACGAGCAGTACTTC.